This paragraph reports one T cell receptor beta chain. It lacks a known antigen. No much larger clonotype is one base removed from it; base qualities were not supplied. The data were obtained in a study of T cell responses to AZD1222 COVID-19 vaccine (dated by TCRdb to the early 2020s). For context, the study as a whole: A total of 233 trial participants underwent TCR sequencing, of whom some 210 received two doses of AZD1222 and roughly 25 received two doses of the MenACWY control vaccine. Enrollment into the trials was organized by age into subgroups of 18-55, 56-69 and 70-plus years, and those subgroups contained roughly 140, 27 and 60 TCR-sequenced participants, respectively. Results the study describes overall, beyond this receptor: Most participants were white British and females outnumbered males, and the authors suggested that clonal diversity may have been underestimated. In the small 56-69-year group, the increase in depth fell short of significance, most likely because of low power. After two AZD1222 doses, both the breadth and the depth of spike-specific TCRs were significantly higher than at day 0 and than in MenACWY recipients. The vaccine-associated CD4 TCRs covered the entire spike protein, and the dominant responses fell in regions 160-218 and 743-854. Nearly half of unique spike-specific TCRs reportedly recognized epitopes outside regions mutated in the B.1.351 and B.1.1.7 variants. Because no day 14 peak-response samples were available, repertoires were characterized only after the peak T cell response. Conclusions about previously exposed vaccinees are limited, since just six AZD1222 recipients were seropositive for SARS-CoV-2 at baseline.

This specimen's time point label, interpreted: about 28 days (+/-7) after the second vaccine dose. What this sample's treatment or condition label stands for: meningococcal conjugate vaccine given as trial control. Vaccinee samples were obtained from the UK trials COV001 and COV002, which included a single-blind randomized controlled phase 2/3 trial of AZD1222 (ChAdOx1 nCoV-19) in healthy adults. For TCRbeta chain sequencing, PBMC samples were collected from trial participants at day 0 and at day 28 after the second dose. The germline V gene specifies MNHEY as CDR1 and SVGEGT as CDR2. Compared with germline, V lacks 0 bases and J lacks 7 bases; bases without a gene match: 3. Counted from cysteine to phenylalanine, this CDR3 has 14 amino acids. The only DNA kept is the CDR3, 42 bases in frame from the first base. The CDR3 regions of human TCRbeta chains were subjected to immunosequencing. Regarding the original processing steps: TCRs in the repertoires were compared against a reference library of SARS-CoV-2-specific TCRs that had been generated with the MIRA antigen-specificity platform. Breadth was defined as the fraction of unique TCRs that were SARS-CoV-2-associated. Depth was defined as the fraction of total T cells that were SARS-CoV-2-associated. Each spike-specific TCR was assigned to its reactive spike region and to a CD4 or CD8 class using the MIRA data. Log10-transformed breadth and depth values were compared by one-way ANOVA with Sidak's multiple comparisons tests. Imported from immuneACCESS, the table was reduced by TCRdb to in-frame sequences with V and J called. These copies leave out some clones; in studies compared against another copy, an unresolved V gene accounts for under half, and the cause of the remainder is not known. V, J and clone size are those of that table, while D and trimming were read from the DNA. Counted in this sample were roughly 180,000 clones; just under 95% of them appeared once. The top ten hold around 1% of the sample.

The sequence is built from TRBV6-2 or TRBV6-3 and TRBJ1-5; 7 central nucleotides agree with TRBD1. This receptor was identified in an adult who received the MenACWY meningococcal vaccine as a control. The specimen was peripheral blood, collected 28 days after the second dose of the MenACWY control vaccine. CDR3 region: CASSYSTGYQPQHF. The DNA sequence is as follows: TGTGCCAGCAGTTACTCGACAGGGTACCAGCCCCAGCATTTT.